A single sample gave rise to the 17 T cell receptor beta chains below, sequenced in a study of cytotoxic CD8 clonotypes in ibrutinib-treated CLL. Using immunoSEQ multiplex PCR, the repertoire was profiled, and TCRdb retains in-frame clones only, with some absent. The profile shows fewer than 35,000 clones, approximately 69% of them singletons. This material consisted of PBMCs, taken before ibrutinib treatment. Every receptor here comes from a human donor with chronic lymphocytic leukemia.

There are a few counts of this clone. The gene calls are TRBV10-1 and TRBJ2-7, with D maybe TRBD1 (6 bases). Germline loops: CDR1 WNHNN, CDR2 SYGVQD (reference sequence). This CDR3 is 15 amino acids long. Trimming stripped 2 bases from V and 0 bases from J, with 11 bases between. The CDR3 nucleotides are TGCGCCAGCAGTGAGACAGGGCCCTCCTCCTACGAGCAGTACTTC. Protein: CASSETGPSSYEQYF.

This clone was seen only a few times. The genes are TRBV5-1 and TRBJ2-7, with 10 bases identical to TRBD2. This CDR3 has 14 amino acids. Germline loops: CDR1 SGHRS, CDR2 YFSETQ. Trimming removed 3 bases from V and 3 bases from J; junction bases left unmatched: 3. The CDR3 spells CASSWTSGFYEQYF. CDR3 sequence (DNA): TGCGCCAGCAGCTGGACTAGCGGTTTCTACGAGCAGTACTTC. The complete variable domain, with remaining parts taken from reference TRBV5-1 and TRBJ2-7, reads KAGVTQTPRYLIKTRGQQVTLSCSPISGHRSVSWYQQTPGQGLQFLFEYFSETQRNKGNFPGRFSGRQFSNSRSEMNVSTLELGDSALYLCASSWTSGFYEQYFGPGTRLTVT.

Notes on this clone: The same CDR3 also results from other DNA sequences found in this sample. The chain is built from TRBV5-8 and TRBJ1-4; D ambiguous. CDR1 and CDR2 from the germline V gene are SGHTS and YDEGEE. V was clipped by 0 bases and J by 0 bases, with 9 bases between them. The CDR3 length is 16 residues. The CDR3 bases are TGTGCCAGCAGCTTGGGGCAGGCTGCAACTAATGAAAAACTGTTTTTT. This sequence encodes CASSLGQAATNEKLFF.

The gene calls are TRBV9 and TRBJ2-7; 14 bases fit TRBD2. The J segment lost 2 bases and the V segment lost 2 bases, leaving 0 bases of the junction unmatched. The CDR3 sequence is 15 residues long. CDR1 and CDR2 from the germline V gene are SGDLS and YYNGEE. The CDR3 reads CASSVGLAGAYEQYF. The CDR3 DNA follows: TGTGCCAGCAGCGTGGGACTAGCGGGGGCCTACGAGCAGTACTTC.

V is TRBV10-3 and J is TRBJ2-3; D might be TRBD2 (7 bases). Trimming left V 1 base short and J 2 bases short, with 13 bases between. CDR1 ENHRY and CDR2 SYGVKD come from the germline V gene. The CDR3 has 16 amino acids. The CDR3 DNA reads TGTGCCATCAGTGAGTGGGGGGGGGCCAACACAGATACGCAGTATTTT. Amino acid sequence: CAISEWGGANTDTQYF.

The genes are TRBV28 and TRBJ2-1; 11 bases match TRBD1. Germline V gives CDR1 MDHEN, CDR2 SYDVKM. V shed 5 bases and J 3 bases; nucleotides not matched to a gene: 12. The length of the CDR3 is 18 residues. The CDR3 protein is CASSARTGGRGYYNEQFF. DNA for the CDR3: TGTGCCAGCAGTGCCCGGACAGGGGGCCGGGGTTACTACAATGAGCAGTTCTTC. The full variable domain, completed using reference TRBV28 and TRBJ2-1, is DVKVTQSSRYLVKRTGEKVFLECVQDMDHENMFWYRQDPGLGLRLIYFSYDVKMKEKGDIPEGYSVSREKKERFSLILESASTNQTSMYLCASSARTGGRGYYNEQFFGPGTRLTVL.

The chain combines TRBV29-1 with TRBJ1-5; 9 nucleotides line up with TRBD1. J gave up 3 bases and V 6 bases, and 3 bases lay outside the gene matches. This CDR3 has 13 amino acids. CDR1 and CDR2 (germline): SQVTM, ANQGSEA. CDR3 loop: CSVGQGNNQPQHF. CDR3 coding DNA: TGCAGCGTCGGACAGGGGAACAATCAGCCCCAGCATTTT.

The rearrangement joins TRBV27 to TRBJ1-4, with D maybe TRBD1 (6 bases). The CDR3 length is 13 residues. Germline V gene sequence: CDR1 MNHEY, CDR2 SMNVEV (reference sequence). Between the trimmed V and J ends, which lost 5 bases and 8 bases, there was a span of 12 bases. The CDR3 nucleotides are TGTGCCAGCAGTACAGGGCTTGGAGAAAAACTGTTTTTT. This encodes CASSTGLGEKLFF.

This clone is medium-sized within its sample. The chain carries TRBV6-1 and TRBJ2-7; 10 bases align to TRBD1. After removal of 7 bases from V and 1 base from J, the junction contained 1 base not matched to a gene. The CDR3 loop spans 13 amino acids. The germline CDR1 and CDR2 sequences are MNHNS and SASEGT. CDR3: CASKGQGSYEQYF. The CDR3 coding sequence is TGTGCCAGCAAGGGACAGGGGTCCTACGAGCAGTACTTC.

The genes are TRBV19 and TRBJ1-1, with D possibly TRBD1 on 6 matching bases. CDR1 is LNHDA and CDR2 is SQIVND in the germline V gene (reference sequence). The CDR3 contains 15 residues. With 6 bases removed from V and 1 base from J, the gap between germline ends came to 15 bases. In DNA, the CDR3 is TGTGCCAGTAGCCTGACAGGTTTGGGGAACACTGAAGCTTTCTTT. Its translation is CASSLTGLGNTEAFF.

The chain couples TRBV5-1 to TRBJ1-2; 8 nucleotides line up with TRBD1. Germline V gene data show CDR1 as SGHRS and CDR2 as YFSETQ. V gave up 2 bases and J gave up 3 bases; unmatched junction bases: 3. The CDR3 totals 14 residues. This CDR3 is CASSLGTGHYGYTF. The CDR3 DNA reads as TGCGCCAGCAGCTTAGGGACAGGTCACTATGGCTACACCTTC. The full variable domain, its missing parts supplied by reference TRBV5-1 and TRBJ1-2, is KAGVTQTPRYLIKTRGQQVTLSCSPISGHRSVSWYQQTPGQGLQFLFEYFSETQRNKGNFPGRFSGRQFSNSRSEMNVSTLELGDSALYLCASSLGTGHYGYTFGSGTRLTVV.

The CDR3: CASLLAGLADTQYF. The CDR3 DNA is TGTGCCAGCCTTTTGGCGGGGCTTGCAGATACGCAGTATTTT. The chain has TRBV30 and TRBJ2-3; TRBD2 is a possible D gene (6 bases). This CDR3 contains 14 residues. The germline V and J ends were trimmed by 8 bases and 4 bases, with 19 bases remaining between them. Germline V gene lookup returns CDR1 GTSNPN and CDR2 SVGIG (reference sequence).

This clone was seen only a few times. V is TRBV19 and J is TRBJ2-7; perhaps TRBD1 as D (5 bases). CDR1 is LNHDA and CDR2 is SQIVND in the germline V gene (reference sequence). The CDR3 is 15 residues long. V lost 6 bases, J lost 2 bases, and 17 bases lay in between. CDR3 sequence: CASSYAIQDPYEQYF. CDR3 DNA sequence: TGTGCCAGTAGCTATGCAATACAGGACCCCTACGAGCAGTACTTC.

CDR3 loop: CASRQGAGEQYF. The CDR3 DNA sequence: TGTGCCAGCAGACAGGGGGCCGGGGAGCAGTACTTC. The rearrangement joins TRBV6-5 to TRBJ2-7; 9 bases line up with TRBD1. The ends lost 6 bases at V and 7 bases at J; junction bases unmatched: 4. This CDR3 spans 12 amino acids. Germline values: CDR1 MNHEY, CDR2 SVGAGI.

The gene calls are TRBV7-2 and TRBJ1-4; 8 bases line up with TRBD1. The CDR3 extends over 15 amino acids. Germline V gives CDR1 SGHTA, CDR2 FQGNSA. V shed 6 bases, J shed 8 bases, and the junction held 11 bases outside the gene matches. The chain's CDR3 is CASREGQVLGEKLFF. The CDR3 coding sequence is TGTGCCAGCAGAGAGGGACAGGTGCTAGGAGAAAAACTGTTTTTT.

CDR3 residues: CASSRATGQLYEQYF. DNA of the CDR3: TGTGCCAGCTCACGGGCTACCGGACAGCTCTACGAGCAGTACTTC. The V and J genes are TRBV18 and TRBJ2-7; D is possibly TRBD1 (6 bases). With 4 bases removed from V and 3 bases from J, the gap between germline ends came to 16 bases. The CDR3 totals 15 residues. In germline, CDR1 is KGHSH, CDR2 LQKENI. The variable domain in full, completed from reference TRBV18 and TRBJ2-7, reads NAGVMQNPRHLVRRRGQEARLRCSPMKGHSHVYWYRQLPEEGLKFMVYLQKENIIDESGMPKERFSAEFPKEGPSILRIQQVVRGDSAAYFCASSRATGQLYEQYFGPGTRLTVT.

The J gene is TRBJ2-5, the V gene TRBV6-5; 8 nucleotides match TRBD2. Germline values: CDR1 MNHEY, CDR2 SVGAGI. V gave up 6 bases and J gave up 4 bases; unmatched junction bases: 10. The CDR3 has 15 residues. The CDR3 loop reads CASSSLGRGGETQYF. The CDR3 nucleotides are TGTGCCAGCAGCTCCCTCGGGAGGGGGGGAGAGACCCAGTACTTC.